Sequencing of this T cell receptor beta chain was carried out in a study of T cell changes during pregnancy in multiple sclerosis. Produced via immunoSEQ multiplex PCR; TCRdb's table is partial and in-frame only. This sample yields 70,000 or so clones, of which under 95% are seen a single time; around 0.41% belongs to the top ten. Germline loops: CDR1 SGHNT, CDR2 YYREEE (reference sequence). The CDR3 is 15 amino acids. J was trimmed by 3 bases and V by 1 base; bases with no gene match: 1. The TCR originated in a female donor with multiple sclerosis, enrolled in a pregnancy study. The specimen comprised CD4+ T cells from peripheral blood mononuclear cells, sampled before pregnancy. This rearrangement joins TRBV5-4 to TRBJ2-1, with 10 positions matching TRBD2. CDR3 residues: CASSLRTSGYNEQFF. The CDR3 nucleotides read TGTGCCAGCAGCTTGAGGACTAGCGGCTACAATGAGCAGTTCTTC.